This entry features one T cell receptor beta chain sequence. Antigen specificity is unknown. This entry is derived from a study of cytomegalovirus exposure and HLA in healthy donors. Study-wide findings and caveats: TRBV6-2, TRBV6-3 and some other V segments were excluded as indistinguishable. In a later analysis, TCR beta V- and J-gene trimming showed a link to a missense DCLRE1C variant. TCR beta chains associated with HLA were, in a later analysis, more clonally expanded than equally common others.

The primer mix had 60 Vbeta and 13 Jbeta primers. Assay used: immunoSEQ multiplex PCR; TCRdb lists only in-frame clones, some missing. Of approximately 160,000 clones listed, approximately 81% are singletons. Germline CDR1 is SNHLY and CDR2 is FYNNEI. V lost 6 bases to trimming and J lost 0 bases; unmatched junction nucleotides: 15. The CDR3 has 18 amino acids. This clonotype was sampled from a man aged 50-59 years in good health and CMV-seropositive. The rearrangement joins TRBV2 to TRBJ1-2; 8 positions match TRBD1. The sample consisted of PBMCs. CDR3 in DNA: TGTGCCAGCAGCAGGACAGGGCGGCACTACTCCTCTAACTATGGCTACACCTTC. Its translation: CASSRTGRHYSSNYGYTF.